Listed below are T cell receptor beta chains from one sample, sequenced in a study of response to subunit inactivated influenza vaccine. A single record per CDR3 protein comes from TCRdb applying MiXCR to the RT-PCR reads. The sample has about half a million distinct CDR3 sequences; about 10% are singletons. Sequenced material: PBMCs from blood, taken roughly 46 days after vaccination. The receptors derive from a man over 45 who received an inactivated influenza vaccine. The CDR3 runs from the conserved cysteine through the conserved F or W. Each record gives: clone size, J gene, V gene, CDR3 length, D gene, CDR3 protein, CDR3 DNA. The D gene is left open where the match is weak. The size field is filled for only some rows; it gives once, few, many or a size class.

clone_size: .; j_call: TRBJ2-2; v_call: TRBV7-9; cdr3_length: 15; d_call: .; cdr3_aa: CASSPDYLNTGELFF; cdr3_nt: TGTGCCAGCAGCCCGGACTATCTGAACACCGGGGAGCTGTTTTTT
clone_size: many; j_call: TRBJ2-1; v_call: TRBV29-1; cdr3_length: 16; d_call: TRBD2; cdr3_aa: CSVGTRGLAAYNEQFF; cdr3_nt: TGCAGCGTTGGTACCCGAGGCCTAGCGGCCTACAATGAGCAGTTCTTC
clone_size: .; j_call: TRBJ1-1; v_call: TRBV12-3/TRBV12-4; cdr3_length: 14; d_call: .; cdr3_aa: CASSLLGGVTEAFF; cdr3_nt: TGTGCCAGCAGTTTGCTGGGGGGGGTCACTGAAGCTTTCTTT
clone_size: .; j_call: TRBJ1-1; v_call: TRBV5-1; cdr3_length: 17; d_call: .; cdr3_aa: CASSLIGIRDMNTEAFF; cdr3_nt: TGCGCCAGCAGCTTGATAGGAATTCGTGATATGAACACTGAAGCTTTCTTT
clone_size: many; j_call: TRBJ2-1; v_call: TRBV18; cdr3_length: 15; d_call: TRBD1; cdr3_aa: CASSPGTGIYNEQFF; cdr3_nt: TGTGCCAGCTCACCCGGGACAGGTATATACAATGAGCAGTTCTTC
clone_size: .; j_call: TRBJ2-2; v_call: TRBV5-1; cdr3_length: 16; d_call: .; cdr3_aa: CASSLGTTSNTGELFF; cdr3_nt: TGCGCCAGCAGCTTGGGGACAACTAGCAACACCGGGGAGCTGTTTTTT
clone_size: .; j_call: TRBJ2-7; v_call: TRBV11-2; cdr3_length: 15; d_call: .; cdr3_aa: CASSFGGQGAYEQYF; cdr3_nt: TGTGCCAGCAGCTTTGGGGGGCAGGGGGCCTACGAGCAGTACTTC
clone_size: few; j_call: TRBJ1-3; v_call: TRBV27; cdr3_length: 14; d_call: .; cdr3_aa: CASSRAASGNTIYF; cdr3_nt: TGTGCCAGCAGTCGCGCCGCCTCTGGAAACACCATATATTTT
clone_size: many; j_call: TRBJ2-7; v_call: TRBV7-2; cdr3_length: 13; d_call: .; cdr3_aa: CASSFHSSYEQYF; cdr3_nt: TGTGCCAGCAGCTTCCACAGCTCCTACGAGCAGTACTTC
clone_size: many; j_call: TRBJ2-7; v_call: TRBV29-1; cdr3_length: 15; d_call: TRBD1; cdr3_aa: CSVENWGQGSYEQYF; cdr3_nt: TGCAGCGTTGAAAACTGGGGACAGGGTTCCTACGAGCAGTACTTC
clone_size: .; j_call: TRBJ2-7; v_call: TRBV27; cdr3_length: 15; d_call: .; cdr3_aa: CASSSRLTQGYEQYF; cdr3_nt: TGTGCCAGCAGTTCCCGACTCACTCAAGGCTACGAGCAGTACTTC
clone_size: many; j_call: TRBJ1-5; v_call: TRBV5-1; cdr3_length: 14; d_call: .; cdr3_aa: CASSPGHSNQPQHF; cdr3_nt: TGCGCCAGCAGCCCCGGACACAGCAATCAGCCCCAGCATTTT
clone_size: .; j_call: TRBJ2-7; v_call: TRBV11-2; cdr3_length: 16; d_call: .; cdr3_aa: CASSLGAAGSSYEQYF; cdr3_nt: TGTGCCAGCAGCTTAGGGGCAGCGGGCAGCTCCTACGAGCAGTACTTC
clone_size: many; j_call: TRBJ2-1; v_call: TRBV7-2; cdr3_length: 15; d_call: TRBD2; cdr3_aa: CASSFSGRSYNEQFF; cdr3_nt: TGTGCCAGCAGCTTTAGCGGGAGATCCTACAATGAGCAGTTCTTC
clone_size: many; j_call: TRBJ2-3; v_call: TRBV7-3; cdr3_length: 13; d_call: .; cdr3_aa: CASSLGAADTQYF; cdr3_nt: TGTGCCAGCAGCTTAGGGGCGGCAGATACGCAGTATTTT
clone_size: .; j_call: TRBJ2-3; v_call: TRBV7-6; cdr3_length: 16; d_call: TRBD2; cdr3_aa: CASRQYASGITDTQYF; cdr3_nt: TGTGCCAGCCGCCAGTACGCTAGCGGGATAACAGATACGCAGTATTTT
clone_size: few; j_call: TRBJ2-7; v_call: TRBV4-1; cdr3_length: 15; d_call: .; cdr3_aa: CASSHGQGGSYEQYF; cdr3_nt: TGCGCCAGCAGCCATGGGCAGGGGGGTTCCTACGAGCAGTACTTC